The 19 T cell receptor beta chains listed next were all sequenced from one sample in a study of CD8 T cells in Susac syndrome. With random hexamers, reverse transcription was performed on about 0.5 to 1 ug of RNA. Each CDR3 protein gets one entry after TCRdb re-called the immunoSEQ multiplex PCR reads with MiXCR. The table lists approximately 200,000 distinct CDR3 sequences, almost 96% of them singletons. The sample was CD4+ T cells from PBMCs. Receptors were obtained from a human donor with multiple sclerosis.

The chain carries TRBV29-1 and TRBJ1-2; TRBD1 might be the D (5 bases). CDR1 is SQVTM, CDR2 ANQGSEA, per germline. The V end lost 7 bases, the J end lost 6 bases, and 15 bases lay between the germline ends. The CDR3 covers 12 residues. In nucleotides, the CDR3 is TGCAGCGCCCGGGACCACGAGAATGGCTACACCTTC. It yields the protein CSARDHENGYTF.

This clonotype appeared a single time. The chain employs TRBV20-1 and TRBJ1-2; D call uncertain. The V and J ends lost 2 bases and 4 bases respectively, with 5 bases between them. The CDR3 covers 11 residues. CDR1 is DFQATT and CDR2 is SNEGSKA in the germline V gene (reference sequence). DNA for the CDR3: TGCAGTGCTAGAACGGGCTATGGCTACACCTTC. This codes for CSARTGYGYTF.

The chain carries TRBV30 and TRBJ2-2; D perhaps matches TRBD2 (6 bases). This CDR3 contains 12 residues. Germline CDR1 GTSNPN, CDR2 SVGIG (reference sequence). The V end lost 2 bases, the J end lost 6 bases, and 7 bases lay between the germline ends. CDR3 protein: CAWSREPGELFF. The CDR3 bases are TGTGCCTGGAGTCGGGAGCCCGGGGAGCTGTTTTTT.

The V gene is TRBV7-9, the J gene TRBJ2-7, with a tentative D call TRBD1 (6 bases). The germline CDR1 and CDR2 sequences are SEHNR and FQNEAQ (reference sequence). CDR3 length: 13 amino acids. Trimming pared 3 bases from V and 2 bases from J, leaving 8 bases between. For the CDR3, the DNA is TGTGCCAGCAGCTTCGGGACAACCTACGAGCAGTACTTC. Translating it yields CASSFGTTYEQYF.

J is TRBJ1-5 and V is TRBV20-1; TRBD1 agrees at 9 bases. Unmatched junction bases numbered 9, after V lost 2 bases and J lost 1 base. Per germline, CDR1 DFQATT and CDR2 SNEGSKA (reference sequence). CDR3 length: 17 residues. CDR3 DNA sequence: TGCAGTGCTAGAAAGACAGGGGGATTCCTGAGCAATCAGCCCCAGCATTTT. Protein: CSARKTGGFLSNQPQHF.

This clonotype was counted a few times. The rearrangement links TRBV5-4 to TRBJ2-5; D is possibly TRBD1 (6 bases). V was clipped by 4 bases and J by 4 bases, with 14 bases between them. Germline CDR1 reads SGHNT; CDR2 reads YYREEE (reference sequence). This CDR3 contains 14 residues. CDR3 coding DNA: TGTGCCAGCAGCCCCGGGTGGGGGCGAGAGACCCAGTACTTC. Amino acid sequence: CASSPGWGRETQYF.

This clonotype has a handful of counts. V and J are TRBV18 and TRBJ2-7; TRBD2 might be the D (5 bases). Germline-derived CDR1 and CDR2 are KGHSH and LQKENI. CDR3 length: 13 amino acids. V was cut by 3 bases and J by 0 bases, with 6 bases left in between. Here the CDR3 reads CASSPGISYEQYF. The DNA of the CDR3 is TGTGCCAGCTCACCCGGGATCTCCTACGAGCAGTACTTC.

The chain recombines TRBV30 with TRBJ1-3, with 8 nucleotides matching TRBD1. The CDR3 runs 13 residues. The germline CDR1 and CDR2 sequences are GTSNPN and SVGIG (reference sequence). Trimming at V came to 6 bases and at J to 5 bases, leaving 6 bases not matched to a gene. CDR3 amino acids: CACPRTGRNTIYF. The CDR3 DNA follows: TGTGCCTGCCCTAGGACAGGGAGAAACACCATATATTTT.

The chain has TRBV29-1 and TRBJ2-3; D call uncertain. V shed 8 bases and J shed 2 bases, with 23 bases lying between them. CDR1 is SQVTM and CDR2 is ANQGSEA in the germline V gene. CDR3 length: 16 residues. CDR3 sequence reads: CSSQSGPAPPTDTQYF. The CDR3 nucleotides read TGCAGCAGCCAATCGGGTCCCGCCCCCCCCACAGATACGCAGTATTTT.

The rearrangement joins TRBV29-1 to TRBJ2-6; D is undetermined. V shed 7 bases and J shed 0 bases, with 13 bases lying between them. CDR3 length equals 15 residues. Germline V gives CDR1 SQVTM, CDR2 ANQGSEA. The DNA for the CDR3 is TGCAGCGACCTCCTACTGGGCTCTGGGGCCAACGTCCTGACTTTC. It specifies CSDLLLGSGANVLTF.

The CDR3 here is CASRPRSQGQQETQYF. In DNA form, the CDR3 reads TGTGCCAGCAGGCCGCGGTCACAGGGGCAACAAGAGACCCAGTACTTC. The V and J genes are TRBV7-2 and TRBJ2-5; 7 bases are a match to TRBD1. The junction had 12 bases not matched to a gene; V was cut back by 6 bases and J by 2 bases. Germline V lookup: CDR1 SGHTA, CDR2 FQGNSA. This CDR3 region has 16 residues.

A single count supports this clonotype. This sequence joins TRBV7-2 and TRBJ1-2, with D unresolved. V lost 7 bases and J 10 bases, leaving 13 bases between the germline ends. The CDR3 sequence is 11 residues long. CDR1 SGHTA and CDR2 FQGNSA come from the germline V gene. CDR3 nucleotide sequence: TGTGCCAGCACCCCGCAATCGGACTACACCTTC. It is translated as CASTPQSDYTF.

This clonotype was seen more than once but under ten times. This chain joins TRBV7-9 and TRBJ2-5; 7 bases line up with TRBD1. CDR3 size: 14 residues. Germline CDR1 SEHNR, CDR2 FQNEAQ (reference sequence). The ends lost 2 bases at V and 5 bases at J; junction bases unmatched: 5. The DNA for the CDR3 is TGTGCCAGCAGCTTAAGGGGGCAGGGCGAGACCCAGTACTTC. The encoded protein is CASSLRGQGETQYF.

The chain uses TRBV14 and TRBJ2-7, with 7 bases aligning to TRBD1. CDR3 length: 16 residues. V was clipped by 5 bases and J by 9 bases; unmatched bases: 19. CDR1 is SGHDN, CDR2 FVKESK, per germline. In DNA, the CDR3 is TGTGCCAGCAGCACCCGACCAGGGACAGCTACAACGGGGCAGTACTTC. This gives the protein CASSTRPGTATTGQYF. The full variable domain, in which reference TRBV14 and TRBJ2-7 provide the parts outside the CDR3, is EAGVTQFPSHSVIEKGQTVTLRCDPISGHDNLYWYRRVMGKEIKFLLHFVKESKQDESGMPNNRFLAERTGGTYSTLKVQPAELEDSGVYFCASSTRPGTATTGQYFGPGTRLTVT.

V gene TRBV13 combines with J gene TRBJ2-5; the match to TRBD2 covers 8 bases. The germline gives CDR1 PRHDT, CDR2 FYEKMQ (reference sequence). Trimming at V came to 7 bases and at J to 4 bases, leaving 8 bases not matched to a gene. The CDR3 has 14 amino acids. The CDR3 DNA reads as TGTGCCAGCACCAGGCGGGGGGCCGGAGAGACCCAGTACTTC. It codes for CASTRRGAGETQYF.

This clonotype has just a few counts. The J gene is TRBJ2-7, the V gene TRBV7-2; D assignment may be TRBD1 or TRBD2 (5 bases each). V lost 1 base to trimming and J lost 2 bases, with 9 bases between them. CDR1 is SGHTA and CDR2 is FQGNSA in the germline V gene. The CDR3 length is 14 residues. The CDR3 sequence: CASSLGGTAYEQYF. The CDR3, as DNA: TGTGCCAGCAGCTTAGGGGGGACGGCCTACGAGCAGTACTTC.

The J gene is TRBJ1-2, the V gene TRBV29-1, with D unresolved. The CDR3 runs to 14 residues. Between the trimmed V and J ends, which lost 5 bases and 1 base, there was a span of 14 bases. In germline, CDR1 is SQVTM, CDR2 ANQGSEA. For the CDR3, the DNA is TGCAGCGTTTTCCCCCCTGGGGTTAACTATGGCTACACCTTC. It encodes CSVFPPGVNYGYTF.

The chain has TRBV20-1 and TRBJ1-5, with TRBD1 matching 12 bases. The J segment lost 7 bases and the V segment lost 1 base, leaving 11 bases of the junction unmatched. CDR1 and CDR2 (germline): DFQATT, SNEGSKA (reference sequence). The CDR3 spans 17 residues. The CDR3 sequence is CSARARRGQGAEQPQHF. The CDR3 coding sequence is TGCAGTGCTAGAGCTCGGCGGGGACAGGGGGCCGAACAGCCCCAGCATTTT.

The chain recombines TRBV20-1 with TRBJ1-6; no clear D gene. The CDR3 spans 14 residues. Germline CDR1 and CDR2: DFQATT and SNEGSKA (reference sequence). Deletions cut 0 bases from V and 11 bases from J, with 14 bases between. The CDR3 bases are TGCAGTGCTAGAGAGGGCGGCCATATGACACCCCTCCACTTT. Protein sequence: CSAREGGHMTPLHF.